Here is one T cell receptor (beta chain) with its context. Its antigen remains unknown. This specimen comes from a study of STAT5B mutations in CD4+ large granular lymphocyte leukemia. From germline, CDR1 is SGHDT and CDR2 YYEEEE. Trimming cost V 0 bases and J 6 bases, with 12 bases left between them. This CDR3 has 14 residues. Study-level results: 8/27 top patient clones versus 2/35 control clones were TRBV06-family. Patient CD4-sorted repertoires looked more clonal than healthy CD4+ repertoires, even without putative leukemic clones. The CD4+ versus CD8+ T-LGLL clonality difference may reflect limited sample size.

Sequencing was performed with immunoSEQ multiplex PCR; in TCRdb, only in-frame clones are kept and a portion is missing. The sample contains around 33,000 clones, around 88% of which appear only once. The sample comprised CD4+ T cells from blood buffy coats. The chain joins TRBV5-6 to TRBJ1-1, with D unclear. This receptor was identified in a human donor in good health. The CDR3 sequence: CASSLGKSAAEAFF. DNA of the CDR3: TGTGCCAGCAGCTTGGGGAAAAGCGCTGCTGAAGCTTTCTTT.